This T cell receptor (beta chain) was sequenced during a study of CD4+ T cells in melanoma. Germline assignment: CDR1 SQVTM and CDR2 ANQGSEA. V was cut by 7 bases and J by 4 bases, with 10 bases left in between. This CDR3 comprises 11 residues. Study conclusions and caveats: Reportedly, melanoma neoantigen-specific CD4+ T cells showed varied differentiation states. A reported correlation linked neoantigen-specific CD4+ T cells to CD8+, macrophage and B cell function.

This clone has just one count. Antigen specificity is unknown. The data were produced by immunoSEQ multiplex PCR, yet TCRdb's version contains in-frame clones alone and is incomplete. The repertoire includes about 140,000 clones, 85% to 95% of them detected once, and over 1.5% sits in the top ten. This clonotype was sampled from a human donor with melanoma. The V call is TRBV29-1, the J call TRBJ1-2; TRBD1 is a possible D gene (5 bases). The CDR3 here is CSAGTFYGYTF. The DNA of the CDR3 is TGCAGCGCCGGGACGTTCTATGGCTACACCTTC. The full variable domain, rest sourced from reference TRBV29-1 and TRBJ1-2, is SAVISQKPSRDICQRGTSLTIQCQVDSQVTMMFWYRQQPGQSLTLIATANQGSEATYESGFVIDKFPISRPNLTFSTLTVSNMSPEDSSIYLCSAGTFYGYTFGSGTRLTVV.